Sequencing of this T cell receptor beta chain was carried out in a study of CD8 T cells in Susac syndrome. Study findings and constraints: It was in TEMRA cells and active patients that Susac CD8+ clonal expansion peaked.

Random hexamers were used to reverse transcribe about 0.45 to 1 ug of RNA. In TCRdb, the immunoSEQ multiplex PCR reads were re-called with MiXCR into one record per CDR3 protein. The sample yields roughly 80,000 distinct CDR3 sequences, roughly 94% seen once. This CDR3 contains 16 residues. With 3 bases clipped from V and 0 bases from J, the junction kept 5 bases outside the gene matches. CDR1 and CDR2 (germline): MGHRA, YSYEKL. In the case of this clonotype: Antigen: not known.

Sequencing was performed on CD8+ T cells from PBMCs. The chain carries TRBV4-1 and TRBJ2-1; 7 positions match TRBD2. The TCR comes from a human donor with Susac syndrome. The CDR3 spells CASSHQRGPSYNEQFF. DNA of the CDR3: TGCGCCAGCAGCCACCAGCGGGGCCCCTCCTACAATGAGCAGTTCTTC.